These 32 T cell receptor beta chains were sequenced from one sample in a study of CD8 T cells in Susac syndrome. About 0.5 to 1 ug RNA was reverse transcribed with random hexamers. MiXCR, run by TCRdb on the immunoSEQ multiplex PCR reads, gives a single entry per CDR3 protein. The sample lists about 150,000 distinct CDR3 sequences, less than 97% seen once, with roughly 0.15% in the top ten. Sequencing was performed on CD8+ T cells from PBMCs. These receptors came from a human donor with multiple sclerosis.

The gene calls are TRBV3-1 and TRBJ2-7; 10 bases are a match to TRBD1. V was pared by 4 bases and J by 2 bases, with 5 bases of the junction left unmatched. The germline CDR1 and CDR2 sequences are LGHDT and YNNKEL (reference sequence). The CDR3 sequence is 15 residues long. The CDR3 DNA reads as TGTGCCAGCAGCCCAGAGACAGGGGGCCCCTACGAGCAGTACTTC. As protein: CASSPETGGPYEQYF.

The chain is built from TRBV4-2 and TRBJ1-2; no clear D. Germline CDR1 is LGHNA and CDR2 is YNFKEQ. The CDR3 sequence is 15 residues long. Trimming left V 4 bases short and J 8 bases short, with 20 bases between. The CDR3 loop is CASSPNVGSLEGYTF. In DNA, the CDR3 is TGTGCCAGCAGCCCCAATGTGGGGAGTTTAGAGGGCTACACCTTC.

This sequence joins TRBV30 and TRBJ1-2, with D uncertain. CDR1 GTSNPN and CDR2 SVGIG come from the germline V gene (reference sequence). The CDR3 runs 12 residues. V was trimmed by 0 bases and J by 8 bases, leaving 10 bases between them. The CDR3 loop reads CAWSVWGGGYTF. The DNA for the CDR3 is TGTGCCTGGAGTGTATGGGGAGGAGGCTACACCTTC.

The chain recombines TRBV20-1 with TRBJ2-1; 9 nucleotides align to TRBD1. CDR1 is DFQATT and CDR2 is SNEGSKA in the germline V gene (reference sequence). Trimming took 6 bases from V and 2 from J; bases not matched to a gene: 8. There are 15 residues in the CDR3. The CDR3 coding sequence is TGCAGTGCCGGGGACAGGGTTAGGGCCTACAATGAGCAGTTCTTC. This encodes CSAGDRVRAYNEQFF.

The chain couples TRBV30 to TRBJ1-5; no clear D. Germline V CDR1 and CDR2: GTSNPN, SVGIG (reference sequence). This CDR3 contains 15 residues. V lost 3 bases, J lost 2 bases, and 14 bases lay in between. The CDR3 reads CAWSFGSGGNQPQHF. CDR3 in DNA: TGTGCCTGGAGCTTCGGGTCCGGCGGCAATCAGCCCCAGCATTTT.

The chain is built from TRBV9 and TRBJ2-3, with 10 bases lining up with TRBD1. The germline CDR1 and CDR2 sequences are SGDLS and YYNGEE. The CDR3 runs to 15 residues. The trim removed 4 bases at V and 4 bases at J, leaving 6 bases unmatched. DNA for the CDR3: TGTGCCAGCAGCTCAGCAGGACAGGGGGCAGATACGCAGTATTTT. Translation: CASSSAGQGADTQYF. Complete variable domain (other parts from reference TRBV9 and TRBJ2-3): DSGVTQTPKHLITATGQRVTLRCSPRSGDLSVYWYQQSLDQGLQFLIQYYNGEERAKGNILERFSAQQFPDLHSELNLSSLELGDSALYFCASSSAGQGADTQYFGPGTRLTVL.

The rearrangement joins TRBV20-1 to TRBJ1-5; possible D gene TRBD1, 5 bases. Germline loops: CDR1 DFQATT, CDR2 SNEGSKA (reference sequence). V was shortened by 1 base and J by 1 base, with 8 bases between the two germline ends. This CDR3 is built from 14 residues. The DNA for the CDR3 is TGCAGTGCTAGAGGGGGCAACAGCAATCAGCCCCAGCATTTT. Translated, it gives CSARGGNSNQPQHF.

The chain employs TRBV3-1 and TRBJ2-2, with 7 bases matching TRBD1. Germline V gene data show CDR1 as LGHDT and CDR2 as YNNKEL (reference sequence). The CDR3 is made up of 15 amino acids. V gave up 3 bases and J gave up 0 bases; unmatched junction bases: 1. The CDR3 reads CASSHDRANTGELFF. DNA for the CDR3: TGTGCCAGCAGCCATGACAGGGCGAACACCGGGGAGCTGTTTTTT. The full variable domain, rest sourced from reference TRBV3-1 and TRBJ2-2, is DTAVSQTPKYLVTQMGNDKSIKCEQNLGHDTMYWYKQDSKKFLKIMFSYNNKELIINETVPNRFSPKSPDKAHLNLHINSLELGDSAVYFCASSHDRANTGELFFGEGSRLTVL.

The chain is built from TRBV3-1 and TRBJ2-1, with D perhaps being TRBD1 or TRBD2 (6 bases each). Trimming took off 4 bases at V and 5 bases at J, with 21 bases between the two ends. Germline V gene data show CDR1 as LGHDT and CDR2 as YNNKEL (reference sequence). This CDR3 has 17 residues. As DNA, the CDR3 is TGTGCCAGCAGCCCGGGGGCTGCGGACCCCTTCAACAATGAGCAGTTCTTC. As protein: CASSPGAADPFNNEQFF.

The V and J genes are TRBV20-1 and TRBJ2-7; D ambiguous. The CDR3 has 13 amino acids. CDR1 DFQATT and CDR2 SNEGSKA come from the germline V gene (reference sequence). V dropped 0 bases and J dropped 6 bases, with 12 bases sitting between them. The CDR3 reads CSARDERSSEQYF. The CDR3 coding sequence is TGCAGTGCTAGAGATGAGAGGTCTTCCGAGCAGTACTTC.

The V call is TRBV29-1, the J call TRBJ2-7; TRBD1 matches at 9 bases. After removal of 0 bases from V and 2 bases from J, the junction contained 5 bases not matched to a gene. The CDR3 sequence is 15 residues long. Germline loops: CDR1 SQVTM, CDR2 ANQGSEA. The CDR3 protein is CSVEDGRTGAYEQYF. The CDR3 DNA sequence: TGCAGCGTTGAAGATGGAAGGACAGGGGCCTACGAGCAGTACTTC.

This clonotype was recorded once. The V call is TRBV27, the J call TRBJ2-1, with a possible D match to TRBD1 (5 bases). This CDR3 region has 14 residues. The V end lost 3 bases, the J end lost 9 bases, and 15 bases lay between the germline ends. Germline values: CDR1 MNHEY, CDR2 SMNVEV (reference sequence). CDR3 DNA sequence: TGTGCCAGCAGTTTCGGCGGCTGGCAGGGTGAGCAGTTCTTC. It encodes CASSFGGWQGEQFF.

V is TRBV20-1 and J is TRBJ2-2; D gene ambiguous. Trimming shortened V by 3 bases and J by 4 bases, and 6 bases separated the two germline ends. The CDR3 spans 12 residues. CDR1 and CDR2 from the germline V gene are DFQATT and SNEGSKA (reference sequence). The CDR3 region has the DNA TGCAGTGCTAGGGCGATCACCGGGGAGCTGTTTTTT. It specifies CSARAITGELFF.

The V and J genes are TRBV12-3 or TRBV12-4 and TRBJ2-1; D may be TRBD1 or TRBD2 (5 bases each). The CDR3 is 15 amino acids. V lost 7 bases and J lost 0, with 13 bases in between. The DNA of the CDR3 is TGTGCCAGCACCGGGACGTACTACTCCTACAATGAGCAGTTCTTC. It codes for CASTGTYYSYNEQFF.

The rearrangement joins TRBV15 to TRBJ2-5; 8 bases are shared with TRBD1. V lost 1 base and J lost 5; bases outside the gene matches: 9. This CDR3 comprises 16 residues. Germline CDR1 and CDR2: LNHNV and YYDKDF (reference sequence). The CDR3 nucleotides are TGTGCCACCAGCAGAGGTAGGGACAGGCGGCGGGAGACCCAGTACTTC. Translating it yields CATSRGRDRRRETQYF.

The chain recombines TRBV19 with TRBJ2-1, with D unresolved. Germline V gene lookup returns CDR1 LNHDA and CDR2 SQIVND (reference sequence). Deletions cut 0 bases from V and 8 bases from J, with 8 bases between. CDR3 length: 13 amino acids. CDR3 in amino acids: CASSIDEGHEQFF. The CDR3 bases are TGTGCCAGTAGTATAGATGAAGGGCATGAGCAGTTCTTC.

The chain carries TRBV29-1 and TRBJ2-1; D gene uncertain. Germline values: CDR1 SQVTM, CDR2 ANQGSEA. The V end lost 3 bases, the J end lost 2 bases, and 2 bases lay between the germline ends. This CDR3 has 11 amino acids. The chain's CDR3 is CSVDPYNEQFF. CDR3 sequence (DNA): TGCAGCGTTGACCCCTACAATGAGCAGTTCTTC.

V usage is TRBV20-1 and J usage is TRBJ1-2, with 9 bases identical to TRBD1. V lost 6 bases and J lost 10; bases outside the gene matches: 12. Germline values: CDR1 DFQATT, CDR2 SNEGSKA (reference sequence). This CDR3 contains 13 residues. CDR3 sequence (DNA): TGCAGTGCCCCCGACAGGGGGTTTTTCGACTACACCTTC. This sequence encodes CSAPDRGFFDYTF.

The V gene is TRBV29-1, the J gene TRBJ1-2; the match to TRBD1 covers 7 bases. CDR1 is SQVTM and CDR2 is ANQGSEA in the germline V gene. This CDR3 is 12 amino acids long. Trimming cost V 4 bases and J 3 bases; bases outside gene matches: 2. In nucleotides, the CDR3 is TGCAGCGTTGTCGACAGGGACTATGGCTACACCTTC. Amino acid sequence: CSVVDRDYGYTF.

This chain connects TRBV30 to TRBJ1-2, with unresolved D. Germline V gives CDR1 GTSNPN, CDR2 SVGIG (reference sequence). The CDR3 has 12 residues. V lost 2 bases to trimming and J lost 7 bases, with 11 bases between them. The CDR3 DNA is TGTGCCTGGAGTCCCACCGGCCCTGGCTACACCTTC. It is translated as CAWSPTGPGYTF.

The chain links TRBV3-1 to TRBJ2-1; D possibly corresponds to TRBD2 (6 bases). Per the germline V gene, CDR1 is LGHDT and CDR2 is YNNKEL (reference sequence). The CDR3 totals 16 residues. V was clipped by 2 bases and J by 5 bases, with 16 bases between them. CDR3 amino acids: CASSQIRDWANNEQFF. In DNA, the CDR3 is TGTGCCAGCAGCCAAATCCGGGACTGGGCCAACAATGAGCAGTTCTTC.

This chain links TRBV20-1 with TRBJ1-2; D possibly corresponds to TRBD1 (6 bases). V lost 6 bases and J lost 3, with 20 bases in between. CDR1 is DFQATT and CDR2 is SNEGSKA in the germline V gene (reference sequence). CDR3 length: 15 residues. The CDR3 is CSAETQGLGDYGYTF. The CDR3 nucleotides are TGCAGTGCCGAGACACAGGGCCTTGGGGACTATGGCTACACCTTC.

CDR3 residues: CASSQGQINYGYTF. The CDR3 DNA reads TGTGCCAGCAGCCAGGGACAGATTAACTATGGCTACACCTTC. The rearrangement uses TRBV7-9 and TRBJ1-2; 7 nucleotides line up with TRBD1. The trim removed 5 bases at V and 1 base at J, leaving 4 bases unmatched. The germline V gene encodes CDR1 SEHNR and CDR2 FQNEAQ (reference sequence). The CDR3 spans 14 residues.

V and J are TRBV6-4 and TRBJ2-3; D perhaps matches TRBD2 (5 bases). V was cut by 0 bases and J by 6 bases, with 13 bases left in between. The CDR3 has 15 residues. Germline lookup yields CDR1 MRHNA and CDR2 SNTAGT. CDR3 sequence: CASSDSGSEGDTQYF. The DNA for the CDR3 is TGTGCCAGCAGTGACTCGGGGAGCGAGGGCGATACGCAGTATTTT.

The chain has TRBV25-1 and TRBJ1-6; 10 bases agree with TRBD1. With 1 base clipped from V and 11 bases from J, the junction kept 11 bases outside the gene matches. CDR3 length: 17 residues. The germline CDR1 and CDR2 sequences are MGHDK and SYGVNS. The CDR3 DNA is TGTGCCAGCAGTGAATTGGGACAGGGGCCTCAATGGACACCCCTCCACTTT. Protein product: CASSELGQGPQWTPLHF.

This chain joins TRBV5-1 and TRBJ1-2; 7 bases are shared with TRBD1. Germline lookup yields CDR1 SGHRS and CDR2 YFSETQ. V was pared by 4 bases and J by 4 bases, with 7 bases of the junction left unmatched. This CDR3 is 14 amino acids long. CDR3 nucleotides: TGCGCCAGCAGCGAACCCGGGACAGCCTATGGCTACACCTTC. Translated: CASSEPGTAYGYTF. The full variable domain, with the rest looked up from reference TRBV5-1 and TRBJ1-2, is KAGVTQTPRYLIKTRGQQVTLSCSPISGHRSVSWYQQTPGQGLQFLFEYFSETQRNKGNFPGRFSGRQFSNSRSEMNVSTLELGDSALYLCASSEPGTAYGYTFGSGTRLTVV.

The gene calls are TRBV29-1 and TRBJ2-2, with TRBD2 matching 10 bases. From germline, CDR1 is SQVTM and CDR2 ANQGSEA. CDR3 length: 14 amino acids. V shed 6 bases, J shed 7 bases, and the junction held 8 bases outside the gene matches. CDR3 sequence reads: CSVLGLAMDGELFF. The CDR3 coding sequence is TGCAGCGTCTTGGGACTAGCGATGGACGGGGAGCTGTTTTTT.

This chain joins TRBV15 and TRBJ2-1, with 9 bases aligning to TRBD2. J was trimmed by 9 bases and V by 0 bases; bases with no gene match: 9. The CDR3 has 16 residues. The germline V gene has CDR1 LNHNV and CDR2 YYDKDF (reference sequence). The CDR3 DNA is TGTGCCACCAGCAGAGAGGTAGCGGGGGTACAGGGTGAGCAGTTCTTC. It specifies CATSREVAGVQGEQFF.

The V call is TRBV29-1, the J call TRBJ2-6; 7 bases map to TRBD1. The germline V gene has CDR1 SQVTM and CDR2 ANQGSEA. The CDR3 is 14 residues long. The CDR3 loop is CSIIDRVGANVLTF. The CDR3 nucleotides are TGCAGTATTATCGACAGGGTTGGGGCCAACGTCCTGACTTTC.

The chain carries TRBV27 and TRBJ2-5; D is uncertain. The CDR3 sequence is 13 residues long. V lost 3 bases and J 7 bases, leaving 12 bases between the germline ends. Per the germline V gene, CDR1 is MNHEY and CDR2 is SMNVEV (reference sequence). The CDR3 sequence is CASSFGPERTQYF. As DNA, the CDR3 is TGTGCCAGCAGTTTTGGTCCGGAGAGGACCCAGTACTTC.

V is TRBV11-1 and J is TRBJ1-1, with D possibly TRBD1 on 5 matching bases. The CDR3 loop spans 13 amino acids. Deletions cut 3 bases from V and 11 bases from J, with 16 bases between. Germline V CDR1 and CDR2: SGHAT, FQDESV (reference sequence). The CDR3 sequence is CASSLGTAVEAFF. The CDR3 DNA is TGTGCCAGCAGCTTGGGGACCGCGGTGGAGGCTTTCTTT.

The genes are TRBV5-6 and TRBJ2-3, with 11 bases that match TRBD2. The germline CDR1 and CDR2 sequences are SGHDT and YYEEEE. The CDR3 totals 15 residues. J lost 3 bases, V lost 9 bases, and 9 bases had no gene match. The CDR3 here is CATELLAGGTDTQYF. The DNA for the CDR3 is TGTGCCACCGAGCTCTTAGCGGGGGGGACAGATACGCAGTATTTT.